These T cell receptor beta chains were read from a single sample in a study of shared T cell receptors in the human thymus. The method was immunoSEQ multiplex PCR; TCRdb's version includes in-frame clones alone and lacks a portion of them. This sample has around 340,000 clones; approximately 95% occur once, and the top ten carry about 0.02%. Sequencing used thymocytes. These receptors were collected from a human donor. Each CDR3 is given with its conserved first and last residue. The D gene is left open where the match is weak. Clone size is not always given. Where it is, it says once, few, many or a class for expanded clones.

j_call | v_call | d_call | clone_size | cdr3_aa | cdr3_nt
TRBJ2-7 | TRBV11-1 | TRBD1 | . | CASSQNTNRDRGAYEQYF | TGTGCCAGCAGTCAAAATACGAACCGGGACAGGGGGGCCTACGAGCAGTACTTC
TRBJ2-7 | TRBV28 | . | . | CASSLDRGEETYEQYF | TGTGCCAGCAGTTTAGATCGGGGAGAGGAGACCTACGAGCAGTACTTC
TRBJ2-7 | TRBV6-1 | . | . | CASSEKTNGSYEQYF | TGTGCCAGCAGTGAGAAAACAAACGGCTCCTACGAGCAGTACTTC
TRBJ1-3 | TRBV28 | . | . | CASSLRFRVAGNTIYF | TGTGCCAGCAGTTTAAGGTTCAGGGTGGCCGGAAACACCATATATTTT
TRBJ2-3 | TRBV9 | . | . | CASSVESDTQYF | TGTGCCAGCAGCGTAGAATCAGATACGCAGTATTTT
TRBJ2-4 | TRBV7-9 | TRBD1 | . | CASSWTGGLNIQYF | TGTGCCAGCAGCTGGACAGGGGGCCTAAACATTCAGTACTTC
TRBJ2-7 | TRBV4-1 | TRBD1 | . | CASSIRDRAYEQYF | TGCGCCAGCTCTATCCGGGACAGGGCCTACGAGCAGTACTTC
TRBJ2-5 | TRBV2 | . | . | CASSLALETQYF | TGTGCCAGCAGCCTTGCGTTGGAGACCCAGTACTTC
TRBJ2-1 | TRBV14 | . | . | CASSRAEPARWDSYNEQFF | TGTGCCAGCAGCCGGGCAGAACCTGCCCGGTGGGACTCCTACAATGAGCAGTTCTTC
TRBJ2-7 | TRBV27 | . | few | CASSLSFRSVSYEQYF | TGTGCCAGCAGTTTAAGCTTTAGGAGCGTCTCCTACGAGCAGTACTTC
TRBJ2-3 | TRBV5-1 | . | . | CASSLAPGSRTDTQYF | TGCGCCAGCAGCTTGGCCCCCGGGAGCCGCACAGATACGCAGTATTTT
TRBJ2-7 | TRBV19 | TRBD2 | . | CASSINDGGGLIHEQYF | TGTGCCAGTAGTATAAATGACGGCGGGGGACTAATCCACGAGCAGTACTTC
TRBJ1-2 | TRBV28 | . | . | CASSFYSGSARGYTF | TGTGCCAGCAGTTTTTATTCAGGGTCGGCGCGGGGCTACACCTTC
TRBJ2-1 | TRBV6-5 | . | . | CASSPRRDPYNEQFF | TGTGCCAGCAGCCCCCGGAGGGATCCTTACAATGAGCAGTTCTTC
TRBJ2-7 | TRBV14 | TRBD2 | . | CASSHRSRIGTSGSNEQYF | TGTGCCAGCAGCCACCGTTCTAGAATCGGCACTAGCGGGAGTAACGAGCAGTACTTC
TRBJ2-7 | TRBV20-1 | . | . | CRARGLREQYF | TGCAGGGCCCGAGGCCTTCGAGAGCAGTACTTC
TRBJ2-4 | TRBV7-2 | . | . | CASSFRIAKNIQYF | TGTGCCAGCAGCTTCCGGATAGCCAAAAACATTCAGTACTTC
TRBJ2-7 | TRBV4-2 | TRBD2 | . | CASSQDVPSGSINGQYF | TGTGCCAGCAGCCAAGATGTGCCTAGCGGGAGCATTAATGGGCAGTACTTC
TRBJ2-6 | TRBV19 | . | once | CASSIAYSPSPGANVLTF | TGTGCCAGTAGTATCGCCTACTCACCGTCCCCGGGGGCCAACGTCCTGACTTTC
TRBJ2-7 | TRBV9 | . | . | CASSDNYEQYF | TGTGCCAGCAGCGATAACTACGAGCAGTACTTC
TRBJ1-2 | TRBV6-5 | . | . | CASSQDMGNYGYTF | TGTGCCAGCAGCCAAGATATGGGTAACTATGGCTACACCTTC
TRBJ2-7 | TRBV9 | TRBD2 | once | CASSPLAGGPFYEQYF | TGTGCCAGCAGCCCTCTAGCGGGAGGGCCTTTCTACGAGCAGTACTTC
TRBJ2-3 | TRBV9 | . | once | CASSVHEKPTDTQYF | TGTGCCAGCAGCGTACATGAGAAGCCCACAGATACGCAGTATTTT
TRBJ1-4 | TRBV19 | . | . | CASSIGTPNEKLFF | TGTGCCAGTAGTATCGGGACACCAAATGAAAAACTGTTTTTT
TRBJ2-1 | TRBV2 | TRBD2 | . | CASSETSGGHEQFF | TGTGCCAGCAGTGAGACTAGCGGGGGGCATGAGCAGTTCTTC
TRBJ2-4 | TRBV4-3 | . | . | CASSRSTEAENIQYF | TGCGCCAGCAGCCGCTCGACAGAAGCAGAAAACATTCAGTACTTC
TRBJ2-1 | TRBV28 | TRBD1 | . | CASSLGQGARSYNEQFF | TGTGCCAGCAGTCTCGGACAGGGGGCGCGGTCCTACAATGAGCAGTTCTTC
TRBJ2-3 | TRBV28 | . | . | CASSGRGATDTQYF | TGTGCCAGCAGTGGGCGTGGGGCCACAGATACGCAGTATTTT
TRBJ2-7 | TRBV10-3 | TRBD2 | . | CAISESWGAAGAGLYEQYF | TGTGCCATCAGTGAGTCGTGGGGGGCAGCGGGAGCCGGGCTATACGAGCAGTACTTC
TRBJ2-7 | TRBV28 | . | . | CASTGAPYEQYF | TGTGCCAGCACGGGAGCCCCCTACGAGCAGTACTTC
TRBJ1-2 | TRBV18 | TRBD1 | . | CASSPPGTGSRSEGYTF | TGTGCCAGCTCACCACCCGGGACAGGGTCTCGATCGGAGGGCTACACCTTC
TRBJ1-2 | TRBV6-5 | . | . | CASCDGYTF | TGTGCCAGCTGTGATGGCTACACCTTC
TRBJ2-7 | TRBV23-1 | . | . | CASSLYQRRGTLYEQYF | TGCGCCAGCAGTCTATATCAGAGAAGGGGAACTCTGTACGAGCAGTACTTC
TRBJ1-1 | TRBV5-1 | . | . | CASRFGHSNTEAFF | TGCGCCAGCAGATTTGGACACTCGAACACTGAAGCTTTCTTT
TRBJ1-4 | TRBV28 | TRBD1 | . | CASSFLRQGGPNEKLFF | TGTGCCAGCAGTTTTCTTAGACAGGGAGGGCCTAATGAAAAACTGTTTTTT
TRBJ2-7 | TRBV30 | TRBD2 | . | CAWSPITSGASYEQYF | TGTGCCTGGAGCCCAATTACTAGCGGGGCCTCCTACGAGCAGTACTTC
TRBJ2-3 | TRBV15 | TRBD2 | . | CATSLPGGEDTQYF | TGTGCCACCAGTCTACCGGGAGGTGAAGATACGCAGTATTTT
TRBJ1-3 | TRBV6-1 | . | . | CASGPGASGNTIYF | TGTGCCAGCGGCCCGGGGGCCTCCGGAAACACCATATATTTT
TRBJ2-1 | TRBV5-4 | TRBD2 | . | CASSFDSGNNEQFF | TGTGCCAGCAGCTTCGACAGCGGGAACAATGAGCAGTTCTTC
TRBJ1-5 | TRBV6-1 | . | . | CASSAHNQGKVVQPQHF | TGTGCCAGCAGTGCGCACAACCAGGGGAAAGTCGTTCAGCCCCAGCATTTT
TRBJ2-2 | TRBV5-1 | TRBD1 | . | CASSPDRGEDTGELFF | TGCGCCAGCAGCCCGGACAGGGGGGAGGACACCGGGGAGCTGTTTTTT
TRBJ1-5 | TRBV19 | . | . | CASSPGQSNQPQHF | TGTGCCAGTAGTCCCGGACAGAGTAATCAGCCCCAGCATTTT
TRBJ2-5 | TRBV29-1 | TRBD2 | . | CSVVAGGPETQYF | TGCAGCGTTGTAGCGGGAGGGCCGGAGACCCAGTACTTC
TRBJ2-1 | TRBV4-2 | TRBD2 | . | CASSLAGGVYNEQFF | TGTGCCAGCAGCCTAGCGGGAGGTGTCTACAATGAGCAGTTCTTC
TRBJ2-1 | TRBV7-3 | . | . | CASSLSGTYNEQFF | TGTGCCAGCAGCTTAAGCGGCACCTACAATGAGCAGTTCTTC
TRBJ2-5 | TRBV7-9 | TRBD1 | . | CASSSGTGGEIRETQYF | TGTGCCAGCAGCTCAGGGACAGGGGGCGAGATACGAGAGACCCAGTACTTC